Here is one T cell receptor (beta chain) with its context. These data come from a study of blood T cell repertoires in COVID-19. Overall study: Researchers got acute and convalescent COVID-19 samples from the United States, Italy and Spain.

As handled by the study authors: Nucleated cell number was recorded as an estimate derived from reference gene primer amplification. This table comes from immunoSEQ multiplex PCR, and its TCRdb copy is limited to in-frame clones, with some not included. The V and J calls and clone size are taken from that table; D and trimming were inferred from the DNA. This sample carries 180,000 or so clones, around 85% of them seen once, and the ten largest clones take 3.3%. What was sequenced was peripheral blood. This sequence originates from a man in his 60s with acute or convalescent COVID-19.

CDR3 in DNA: TGCGCCAGCAGCTTGGGAGACAGGGTGACCCAAGAGACCCAGTACTTC. The encoded protein is CASSLGDRVTQETQYF. The rearrangement uses TRBV5-1 and TRBJ2-5; 7 bases match TRBD1. CDR1 is SGHRS and CDR2 is YFSETQ in the germline V gene. CDR3 length equals 16 residues. With 0 bases clipped from V and 1 base from J, the junction kept 6 bases outside the gene matches.